The 32 T cell receptor beta chains listed next were all sequenced from one sample in a study of T-cell memory formation after mild COVID-19. TCRdb recomputed calls from the 5' RACE reads with MiXCR, one row per CDR3 protein. The table includes some 310,000 distinct CDR3 sequences, 20% to 25% detected once. The material sequenced was PBMCs or a T cell subset sorted from them (not recorded which). These receptors all come from a man younger than 35 who had mild COVID-19 (a few samples of this study predate the infection). Cell type and time point are not known.

The rearrangement joins TRBV27 to TRBJ1-5; 8 nucleotides agree with TRBD1. This CDR3 is 16 amino acids long. V lost 8 bases to trimming and J lost 0 bases; unmatched junction nucleotides: 9. Germline V gene data show CDR1 as MNHEY and CDR2 as SMNVEV (reference sequence). The CDR3 coding sequence is TGTGCCAGCGGACCTTGGACAGGGAATAGCAATCAGCCCCAGCATTTT. It yields the protein CASGPWTGNSNQPQHF.

The chain uses TRBV9 and TRBJ2-6, with 7 bases that match TRBD1. This CDR3 contains 19 residues. V shed 3 bases, J shed 1 base, and the junction held 13 bases outside the gene matches. Germline CDR1 reads SGDLS; CDR2 reads YYNGEE. The CDR3 DNA sequence: TGTGCCAGCAGCGGAGACCCGGGACAGCCTTTATCTGGGGCCAACGTCCTGACTTTC. This sequence encodes CASSGDPGQPLSGANVLTF.

This clonotype was recorded a few times. The chain joins TRBV20-1 to TRBJ2-1; no definite D call. V lost 8 bases to trimming and J lost 10 bases, with 18 bases between them. Germline lookup yields CDR1 DFQATT and CDR2 SNEGSKA (reference sequence). This CDR3 region has 12 residues. For the CDR3, the DNA is TGCAGTCCTCTGCCACCCGGGTTGGAGCAGTTCTTC. This gives the protein CSPLPPGLEQFF.

The chain recombines TRBV3-1 with TRBJ1-1; 8 bases agree with TRBD1. Losses at the gene ends were 3 bases for V and 1 base for J; bases not matched to a gene: 10. The CDR3 is 17 amino acids. The germline gives CDR1 LGHDT, CDR2 YNNKEL (reference sequence). CDR3 in DNA: TGTGCCAGCAGCCAGAACTTTGACAGGGGAAGGAACACTGAAGCTTTCTTT. Amino acids: CASSQNFDRGRNTEAFF.

V and J are TRBV7-2 and TRBJ2-3; the D gene could be TRBD1 or TRBD2 (5 bases each). Trimming pared 5 bases from V and 5 bases from J, leaving 23 bases between. Germline V gene data show CDR1 as SGHTA and CDR2 as FQGNSA. CDR3 size: 17 residues. This CDR3 reads CASSLVAPGAGIDTQYF. The CDR3 region has the DNA TGTGCCAGCAGCCTGGTGGCCCCCGGGGCAGGGATAGATACGCAGTATTTT.

This clonotype has a handful of counts. The genes are TRBV27 and TRBJ2-5; perhaps TRBD2 as D (6 bases). Germline V gene sequence: CDR1 MNHEY, CDR2 SMNVEV (reference sequence). The germline V and J ends were trimmed by 3 bases and 4 bases, with 9 bases remaining between them. This CDR3 spans 13 amino acids. This chain's CDR3 is CASSFRDLETQYF. DNA of the CDR3: TGTGCCAGCAGTTTCCGGGACTTAGAGACCCAGTACTTC.

The chain recombines TRBV7-2 with TRBJ2-5, with 11 bases aligning to TRBD2. The CDR3 runs 16 residues. Germline values: CDR1 SGHTA, CDR2 FQGNSA. V dropped 5 bases and J dropped 5; count of bases not matched to a gene: 10. CDR3 amino acids: CASSPRLAGRGETQYF. The CDR3 nucleotides are TGTGCCAGCAGCCCTCGACTAGCGGGGAGGGGGGAGACCCAGTACTTC.

This clonotype was detected a few times. This sequence joins TRBV7-6 and TRBJ2-5; no clear D gene. The V gene lost 1 base and the J gene lost 5 bases, with 5 bases spanning the gap. This CDR3 is built from 12 residues. The germline gives CDR1 SGHVS, CDR2 FNYEAQ. The CDR3 here is CASSLVYETQYF. Here the CDR3 DNA reads TGTGCCAGCAGCTTAGTTTATGAGACCCAGTACTTC.

The chain is built from TRBV9 and TRBJ2-1, with 8 bases lining up with TRBD1. The CDR3 length is 17 residues. Germline V CDR1 and CDR2: SGDLS, YYNGEE. With 0 bases clipped from V and 8 bases from J, the junction kept 13 bases outside the gene matches. CDR3 coding DNA: TGTGCCAGCAGCGTAGGGAATTCGGACAGGGTTGGGGATGAGCAGTTCTTC. Translating gives CASSVGNSDRVGDEQFF.

This clonotype was observed a few times. The chain joins TRBV4-1 to TRBJ2-7; the D is unclear. This CDR3 is 15 amino acids long. Trimming shortened V by 4 bases and J by 0 bases, and 13 bases separated the two germline ends. Germline CDR1 reads MGHRA; CDR2 reads YSYEKL. DNA for the CDR3: TGCGCCAGCAGCCGCCGCCCGGCCGGCTCCTACGAGCAGTACGTC. It specifies CASSRRPAGSYEQYV.

This clonotype was seen only once. This chain uses TRBV12-3 or TRBV12-4 with TRBJ2-1, with D perhaps matching TRBD2 (6 bases). This CDR3 contains 13 residues. Trimming took off 5 bases at V and 7 bases at J, with 12 bases between the two ends. CDR3 bases: TGTGCCAGCAGTGAAGCTGGGGGGAATGAGCAGTTCTTC. Translation: CASSEAGGNEQFF.

The rearrangement joins TRBV29-1 to TRBJ2-1, with TRBD2 matching over 8 bases. The V and J ends lost 4 bases and 8 bases, in that order; junction bases with no gene match: 4. Germline V gene data show CDR1 as SQVTM and CDR2 as ANQGSEA. The CDR3 is 12 amino acids. CDR3 coding DNA: TGCAGCGTTGCCGGGAGGGTCTATGAGCAGTTCTTC. Encoded protein: CSVAGRVYEQFF.

This clonotype was counted only a few times. The CDR3 loop is CASSLTRSSYEQYV. The CDR3 nucleotides are TGTGCCAGCAGCTTAACCAGGAGCTCCTACGAGCAGTACGTC. The chain joins TRBV7-2 to TRBJ2-7, with D hard to call. V lost 2 bases and J 0 bases, leaving 8 bases between the germline ends. CDR1 and CDR2 (germline): SGHTA, FQGNSA. The CDR3 spans 14 residues.

The chain couples TRBV4-1 to TRBJ2-1; D not certain. V gave up 3 bases and J gave up 9 bases, with 15 bases separating them. There are 14 residues in the CDR3. From germline, CDR1 is MGHRA and CDR2 YSYEKL. The CDR3 nucleotides read TGCGCCAGCAGCCAGGTAGAACTGTCGCCTGAGCAGTTCTTC. This translates into CASSQVELSPEQFF.

In its sample, this clonotype was seen a few times. The chain recombines TRBV7-2 with TRBJ1-1; perhaps TRBD1 as D (6 bases). V dropped 3 bases and J dropped 3 bases, with 11 bases sitting between them. The length of the CDR3 is 14 residues. The germline gives CDR1 SGHTA, CDR2 FQGNSA. CDR3 protein: CASSFQGWDTEAFF. Written as DNA, the CDR3 is TGTGCCAGCAGCTTCCAGGGGTGGGACACTGAAGCTTTCTTT.

The chain couples TRBV11-2 to TRBJ1-1, with 7 bases that match TRBD1. Germline loops: CDR1 SGHAT, CDR2 FQNNGV. This CDR3 contains 15 residues. V dropped 6 bases and J dropped 2; count of bases not matched to a gene: 9. The CDR3 here is CASSFTGTANTEAFF. The CDR3 region has the DNA TGTGCCAGCAGTTTTACCGGGACAGCAAACACTGAAGCTTTCTTT.

The chain links TRBV7-3 to TRBJ2-5, with TRBD1 matching over 8 bases. The CDR3 spans 14 residues. The germline V gene has CDR1 SGHTA and CDR2 FQGTGA. The trim removed 5 bases at V and 4 bases at J, leaving 6 bases unmatched. The CDR3 here is CASSVDRGSETQYF. For the CDR3, the DNA is TGTGCCAGCAGCGTAGACAGGGGTTCAGAGACCCAGTACTTC.

This clonotype was counted many times. The rearrangement joins TRBV5-1 to TRBJ2-3; no clear D. CDR3 size: 14 residues. Trimming pared 1 base from V and 6 bases from J, leaving 12 bases between. Per germline, CDR1 SGHRS and CDR2 YFSETQ. DNA for the CDR3: TGCGCCAGCAGCTTGCCAACCGACGGGGATACGCAGTATTTT. This gives the protein CASSLPTDGDTQYF.

The J gene is TRBJ2-5, the V gene TRBV20-1, with 8 bases fitting TRBD2. The CDR3 contains 14 residues. Germline-derived CDR1 and CDR2 are DFQATT and SNEGSKA (reference sequence). The V and J ends lost 6 bases and 5 bases, in that order; junction bases with no gene match: 11. DNA of the CDR3: TGCAGTGCCCCCGGGGGGGGAGGAGGGGAGACCCAGTACTTC. Its protein is CSAPGGGGGETQYF.

This chain links TRBV5-1 with TRBJ2-5; D is possibly TRBD1 or TRBD2 (5 bases each). The CDR3 length is 15 residues. Germline CDR1 is SGHRS and CDR2 is YFSETQ. Trimming cost V 7 bases and J 1 base, with 17 bases left between them. CDR3 loop: CASGAVGVTQETQYF. DNA of the CDR3: TGCGCCAGCGGCGCCGTGGGGGTTACCCAAGAGACCCAGTACTTC.

Many counts were recorded for this clonotype. The chain has TRBV12-3 or TRBV12-4 and TRBJ1-1; D ambiguous. Between the trimmed V and J ends, which lost 7 bases and 2 bases, there was a span of 14 bases. This CDR3 has 14 amino acids. The CDR3 sequence is CASTVGLTNTEAFF. In nucleotides, the CDR3 is TGTGCCAGCACTGTCGGGCTGACAAACACTGAAGCTTTCTTT.

This clonotype was seen only a few times. The chain employs TRBV15 and TRBJ1-2; possible D gene TRBD1, 6 bases. V was pared by 3 bases and J by 4 bases, with 15 bases between. The V gene's germline CDR1 is LNHNV and CDR2 YYDKDF (reference sequence). The CDR3 has 15 residues. The CDR3 sequence: CATSSAGAAAYGYTF. Written as DNA, the CDR3 is TGTGCCACCAGCAGTGCAGGGGCTGCGGCCTATGGCTACACCTTC.

V usage is TRBV7-3 and J usage is TRBJ2-3; a weak D match, TRBD2 (6 bases). The CDR3 is 18 amino acids. V was cut by 5 bases and J by 6 bases, with 27 bases left in between. CDR1 and CDR2 (germline): SGHTA, FQGTGA. The CDR3 region is CASSRSPPRAGYWDTQYF. The CDR3 bases are TGTGCCAGCAGCCGATCCCCGCCCCGCGCGGGGTATTGGGATACGCAGTATTTT.

As DNA, the CDR3 is TGTGCCAGCAGTCGTGACTGGACCGTTTTGGATGAGCAGTTCTTC. This encodes CASSRDWTVLDEQFF. This chain links TRBV2 with TRBJ2-1; D gene ambiguous. This CDR3 contains 15 residues. Germline values: CDR1 SNHLY, CDR2 FYNNEI. With 5 bases removed from V and 8 bases from J, the gap between germline ends came to 19 bases.

This chain links TRBV18 with TRBJ2-1, with a possible D match to TRBD1 (5 bases). The CDR3 runs to 14 residues. Trimming removed 0 bases from V and 6 bases from J, with 9 bases in between. Germline V gene sequence: CDR1 KGHSH, CDR2 LQKENI. The CDR3 nucleotides read TGTGCCAGCTCACCACCGGAGACAGTCAATGAGCAGTTCTTC. As protein: CASSPPETVNEQFF.

The rearrangement joins TRBV28 to TRBJ1-2; TRBD1 might be the D (6 bases). V dropped 6 bases and J dropped 7 bases, with 12 bases sitting between them. Germline CDR1 MDHEN, CDR2 SYDVKM. CDR3 length equals 12 residues. CDR3 DNA: TGTGCCAGCAGGATCGGGACATCTGGCTACACCTTC. Residues: CASRIGTSGYTF.

V and J are TRBV12-3 or TRBV12-4 and TRBJ2-7, with 9 nucleotides matching TRBD1. The CDR3 runs to 15 residues. V was pared by 5 bases and J by 2 bases, with 7 bases of the junction left unmatched. For the CDR3, the DNA is TGTGCCAGCAGTCCCGAGGACAGGGGAACCTACGAGCAGTACTTC. Its translation: CASSPEDRGTYEQYF.

This chain connects TRBV12-3 or TRBV12-4 to TRBJ2-7; no definite D call. There are 12 residues in the CDR3. Deletions cut 7 bases from V and 7 bases from J, with 14 bases between. CDR3 in DNA: TGTGCCAGCACTTCCGCCGCCTTGGAGCAGTACTTC. Translated, it gives CASTSAALEQYF.

This clonotype has ten or more counts. This chain joins TRBV7-3 and TRBJ2-1; 9 positions agree with TRBD2. The CDR3 runs 15 residues. After removal of 0 bases from V and 7 bases from J, the junction contained 4 bases not matched to a gene. Per the germline V gene, CDR1 is SGHTA and CDR2 is FQGTGA. The CDR3 loop is CASSLTSGGINEQFF. For the CDR3, the DNA is TGTGCCAGCAGCTTAACCAGCGGGGGGATAAATGAGCAGTTCTTC.

This clonotype occurred a few times. The CDR3 bases are TGTGCCAGCAGCCCGATTCGTAACACTGAAGCTTTCTTT. Its protein is CASSPIRNTEAFF. V is TRBV27 and J is TRBJ1-1; D unresolved. The CDR3 covers 13 residues. Germline assignment: CDR1 MNHEY and CDR2 SMNVEV (reference sequence). Between the trimmed V and J ends, which lost 6 bases and 2 bases, there was a span of 10 bases.

A few counts support this clonotype. The chain couples TRBV20-1 to TRBJ1-1; no firm D call. The germline gives CDR1 DFQATT, CDR2 SNEGSKA (reference sequence). The CDR3 is 13 residues long. V gave up 1 base and J gave up 1 base, with 7 bases separating them. The CDR3: CSARAQQNTEAFF. In nucleotides, the CDR3 is TGCAGTGCTAGAGCACAGCAGAACACTGAAGCTTTCTTT.

This clonotype has a handful of counts. V and J are TRBV5-1 and TRBJ1-1; perhaps TRBD1 as D (5 bases). V was cut by 4 bases and J by 4 bases, with 11 bases left in between. Germline CDR1 and CDR2: SGHRS and YFSETQ. This CDR3 is built from 13 residues. Here the CDR3 reads CASSNDRFTEAFF. The CDR3 DNA reads TGCGCCAGCAGCAACGACAGATTCACTGAAGCTTTCTTT.